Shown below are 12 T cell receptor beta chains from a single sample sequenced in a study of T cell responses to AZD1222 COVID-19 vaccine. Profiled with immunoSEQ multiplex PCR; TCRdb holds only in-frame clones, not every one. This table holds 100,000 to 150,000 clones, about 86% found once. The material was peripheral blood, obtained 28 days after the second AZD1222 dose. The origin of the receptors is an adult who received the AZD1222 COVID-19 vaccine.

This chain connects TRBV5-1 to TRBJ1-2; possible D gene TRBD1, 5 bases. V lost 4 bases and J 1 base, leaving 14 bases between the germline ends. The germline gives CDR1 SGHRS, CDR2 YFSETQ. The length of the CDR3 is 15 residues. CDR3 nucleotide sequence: TGCGCCAGCAGCCCGAGTAGGGGATATAACTATGGCTACACCTTC. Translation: CASSPSRGYNYGYTF.

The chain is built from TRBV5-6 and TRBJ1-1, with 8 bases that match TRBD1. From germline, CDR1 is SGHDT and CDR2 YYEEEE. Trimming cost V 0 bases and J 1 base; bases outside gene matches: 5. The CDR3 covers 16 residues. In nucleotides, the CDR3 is TGTGCCAGCAGCTTGGAGAGTGGGACAGGGAACACTGAAGCTTTCTTT. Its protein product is CASSLESGTGNTEAFF.

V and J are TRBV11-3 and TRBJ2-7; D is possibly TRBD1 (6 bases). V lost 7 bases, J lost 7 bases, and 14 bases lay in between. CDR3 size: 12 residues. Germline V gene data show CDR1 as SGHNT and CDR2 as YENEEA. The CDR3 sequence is CASKLQGTEQYF. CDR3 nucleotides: TGTGCCAGCAAGCTTCAGGGGACGGAGCAGTACTTC.

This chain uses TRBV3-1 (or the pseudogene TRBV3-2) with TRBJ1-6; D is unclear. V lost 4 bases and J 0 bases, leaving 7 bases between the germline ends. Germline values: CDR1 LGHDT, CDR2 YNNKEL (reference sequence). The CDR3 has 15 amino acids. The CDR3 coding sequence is TGTGCCAGCAGCCGGTCTAGCTCCTATAATTCACCCCTCCACTTT. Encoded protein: CASSRSSSYNSPLHF.

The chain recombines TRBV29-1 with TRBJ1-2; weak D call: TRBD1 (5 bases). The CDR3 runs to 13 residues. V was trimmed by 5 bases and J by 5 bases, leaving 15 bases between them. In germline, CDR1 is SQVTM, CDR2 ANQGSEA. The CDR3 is CSVRGGKGYGYTF. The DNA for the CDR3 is TGCAGCGTTCGGGGCGGCAAGGGATATGGCTACACCTTC. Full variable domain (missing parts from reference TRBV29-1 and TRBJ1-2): SAVISQKPSRDICQRGTSLTIQCQVDSQVTMMFWYRQQPGQSLTLIATANQGSEATYESGFVIDKFPISRPNLTFSTLTVSNMSPEDSSIYLCSVRGGKGYGYTFGSGTRLTVV.

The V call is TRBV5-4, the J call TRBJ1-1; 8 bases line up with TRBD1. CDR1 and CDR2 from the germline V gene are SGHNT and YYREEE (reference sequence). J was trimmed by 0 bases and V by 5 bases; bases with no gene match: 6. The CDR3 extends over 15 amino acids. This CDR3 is CASSLRDRMNTEAFF. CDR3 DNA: TGTGCCAGCAGTCTACGGGACAGGATGAACACTGAAGCTTTCTTT. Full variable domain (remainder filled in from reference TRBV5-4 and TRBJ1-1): ETGVTQSPTHLIKTRGQQVTLRCSSQSGHNTVSWYQQALGQGPQFIFQYYREEENGRGNFPPRFSGLQFPNYSSELNVNALELDDSALYLCASSLRDRMNTEAFFGQGTRLTVV.

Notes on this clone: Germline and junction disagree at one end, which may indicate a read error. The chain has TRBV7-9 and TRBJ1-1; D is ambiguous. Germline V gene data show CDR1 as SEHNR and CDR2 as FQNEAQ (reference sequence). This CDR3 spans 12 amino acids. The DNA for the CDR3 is TGTGCCAGCAGCTTACCCGGGGTCTTATCCATCTTT. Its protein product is CASSLPGVLSIF. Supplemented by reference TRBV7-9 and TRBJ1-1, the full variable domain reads DTGVSQNPRHKITKRGQNVTFRCDPISEHNRLYWYRQTLGQGPEFLTYFQNEAQLEKSRLLSDRFSAERPKGSFSTLEIQRTEQGDSAMYLCASSLPGVLSIFGQGTRLTVV.

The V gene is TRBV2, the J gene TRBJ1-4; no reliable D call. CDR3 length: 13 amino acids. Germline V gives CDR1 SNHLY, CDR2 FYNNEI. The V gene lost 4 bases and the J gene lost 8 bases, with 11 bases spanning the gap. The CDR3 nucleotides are TGTGCCAGCAGTGTGGCAGGCGGAGAAAAACTGTTTTTT. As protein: CASSVAGGEKLFF.

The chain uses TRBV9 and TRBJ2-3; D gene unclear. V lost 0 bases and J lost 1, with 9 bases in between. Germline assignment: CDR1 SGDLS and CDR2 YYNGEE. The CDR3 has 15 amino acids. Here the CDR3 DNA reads TGTGCCAGCAGCGTAGGGCTAGTTGGCACAGATACGCAGTATTTT. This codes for CASSVGLVGTDTQYF. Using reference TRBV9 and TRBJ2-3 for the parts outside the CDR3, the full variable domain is DSGVTQTPKHLITATGQRVTLRCSPRSGDLSVYWYQQSLDQGLQFLIQYYNGEERAKGNILERFSAQQFPDLHSELNLSSLELGDSALYFCASSVGLVGTDTQYFGPGTRLTVL.

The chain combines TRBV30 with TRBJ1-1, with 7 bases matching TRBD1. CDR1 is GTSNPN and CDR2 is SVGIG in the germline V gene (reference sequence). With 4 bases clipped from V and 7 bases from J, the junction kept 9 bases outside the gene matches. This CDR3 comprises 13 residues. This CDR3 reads CAWITSGGGEAFF. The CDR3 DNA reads TGTGCCTGGATCACGTCAGGGGGGGGTGAAGCTTTCTTT. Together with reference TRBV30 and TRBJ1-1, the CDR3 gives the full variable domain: SQTIHQWPATLVQPVGSPLSLECTVEGTSNPNLYWYRQAAGRGLQLLFYSVGIGQISSEVPQNLSASRPQDRQFILSSKKLLLSDSGFYLCAWITSGGGEAFFGQGTRLTVV.

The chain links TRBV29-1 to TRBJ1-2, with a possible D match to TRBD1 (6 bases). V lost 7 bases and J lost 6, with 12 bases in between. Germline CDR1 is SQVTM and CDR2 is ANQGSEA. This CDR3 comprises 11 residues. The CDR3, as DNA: TGCAGCGGCTGGACAGCTGATGGCTACACCTTC. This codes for CSGWTADGYTF.

CDR3 DNA sequence: TGCGCCAGCAGCCAAGATTCCAGAAGCACAGATACGCAGTATTTT. Protein: CASSQDSRSTDTQYF. The gene calls are TRBV4-3 and TRBJ2-3; D gene unclear. The germline gives CDR1 LGHNA, CDR2 YSLEER. The CDR3 has 15 amino acids. Trimming shortened V by 0 bases and J by 0 bases, and 7 bases separated the two germline ends.